This T cell receptor (beta chain) was captured by sequencing in a study of shared clonotypes between healthy human individuals. Study background: There were three CD4 naive, three CD4 memory, two CD8 naive and one CD8 memory plates per donor. Findings of the study overall: Only blood was sampled; tissue repertoires likely differ.

Note on this clone: Antigen specificity is unknown.

An even split of each subset's genomic DNA across several immunoSEQ plates was performed. TCRdb keeps only in-frame clones here, not all; method: immunoSEQ multiplex PCR. The table shows about 1.1 million clones, with about 80% occurring only once. CD4+ cells were split into CD45RA+ naive and CD45RA-negative memory subsets. The sequencing sample was made of memory CD4+ T cells from PBMCs. Specified subset: CD45RA-negative fraction. This clonotype was obtained from a man aged 18 to 30 in good health. Some clones in this sample may be carry-over from other donors' samples.

For the CDR3, the DNA is TGTGCCAGTAGTATATTGGGCTTTGAGAATCAGCCCCAGCATTTT. It encodes CASSILGFENQPQHF. The gene calls are TRBV19 and TRBJ1-5; D remains unclear. The CDR3 totals 15 residues. Trimming took 2 bases from V and 4 from J, leaving 12 bases between them. Germline V gene sequence: CDR1 LNHDA, CDR2 SQIVND (reference sequence).